Listed below are T cell receptor beta chains from one sample, sequenced in a study of identical twins. MiXCR was run by TCRdb on the 5' RACE reads, yielding one entry per CDR3 protein. The repertoire holds 550,000 to 800,000 distinct CDR3 sequences, with about 7.6% as singletons. The data also belong to a second study, concerning yellow fever vaccine responses in identical twins.

What was sequenced was PBMCs. The receptors here all came from a woman younger than 30 in good health. Both conserved end residues are part of each CDR3. Fields, in order: clone size, D gene, J gene, V gene, CDR3 DNA, CDR3 protein. D genes are given only for firm matches. Not all rows give a size; the values are once, few, many and, for expanded clones, a class.

>.|.|TRBJ1-2|TRBV5-1
TGCGCCAGCAGCTTCCGGGTCGGCTATGGCTACACCTTC
CASSFRVGYGYTF
>few|.|TRBJ2-5|TRBV28
TGTGCCAGCAGTCGACATAACCAAGAGACCCAGTACTTC
CASSRHNQETQYF
>many|TRBD2|TRBJ2-7|TRBV4-2
TGTGCCAGCAGCCAAGATGGGCTAGCGGGAGTAGGTGAGCAGTACTTC
CASSQDGLAGVGEQYF
>few|TRBD2|TRBJ2-1|TRBV24-1
TGTGCCACCAGTGACGCAAAGACTAGCGACGGGAGCAATGAGCAGTTCTTC
CATSDAKTSDGSNEQFF
>.|.|TRBJ2-2|TRBV12-3/TRBV12-4
TGTGCCAGCAGTACCTTTAGTGGCCATACGGGGGAGCTGTTTTTT
CASSTFSGHTGELFF
>many|.|TRBJ2-5|TRBV24-1
TGTGCCACCAGGGGACTTCTTCAAGAGACCCAGTACTTC
CATRGLLQETQYF
>few|.|TRBJ2-3|TRBV20-1
TGCAGTGCTAGCCCCGCGGTCCCTAGCACAGATACGCAGTATTTT
CSASPAVPSTDTQYF
>.|.|TRBJ2-3|TRBV18
TGTGCCAGCTCACCACCGTTAGGGGGTACAGATACGCAGTATTTT
CASSPPLGGTDTQYF
>few|.|TRBJ1-5|TRBV15
TGTGCCACCAGCAGAGGGGACGGTTATCAGCCCCAGCATTTT
CATSRGDGYQPQHF
>.|TRBD1|TRBJ1-1|TRBV20-1
TGCAGTGCTGACAGGGGCTTTGAGGGCACTGAAGCTTTCTTT
CSADRGFEGTEAFF
>.|TRBD2|TRBJ2-1|TRBV4-1
TGCGCCAGCAGCCAGTTGGGACTAGCGGGGGACGAGCAGTTCTTC
CASSQLGLAGDEQFF
>.|.|TRBJ2-2|TRBV12-3/TRBV12-4
TGTGCCAGCAGTTTAACCTCAGGGATTGGTAACACCGGGGAGCTGTTTTTT
CASSLTSGIGNTGELFF
>many|TRBD2|TRBJ2-1|TRBV29-1
TGCAGCGTTGAGGGACTAGCGTCGAACTCCTACAATGAGCAGTTCTTC
CSVEGLASNSYNEQFF